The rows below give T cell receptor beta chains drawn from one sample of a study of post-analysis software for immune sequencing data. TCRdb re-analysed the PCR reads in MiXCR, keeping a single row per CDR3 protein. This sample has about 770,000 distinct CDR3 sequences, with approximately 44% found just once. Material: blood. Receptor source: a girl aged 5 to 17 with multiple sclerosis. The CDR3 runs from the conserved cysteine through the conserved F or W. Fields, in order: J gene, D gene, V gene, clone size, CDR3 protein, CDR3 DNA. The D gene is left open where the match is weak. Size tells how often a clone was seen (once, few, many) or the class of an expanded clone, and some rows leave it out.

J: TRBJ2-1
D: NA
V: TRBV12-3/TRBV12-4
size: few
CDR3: CASIPAGQGPYNEQFF
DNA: TGTGCCAGCATCCCTGCGGGGCAAGGCCCCTACAATGAGCAGTTCTTC

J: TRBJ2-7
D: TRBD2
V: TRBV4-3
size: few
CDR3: CASSQQLSGTSYEQYF
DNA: TGCGCCAGCAGCCAGCAACTAAGCGGGACCTCCTACGAGCAGTACTTC

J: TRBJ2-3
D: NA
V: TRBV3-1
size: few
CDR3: CASSQDRIDTQYF
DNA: TGTGCCAGCAGCCAAGATCGGATTGATACGCAGTATTTT

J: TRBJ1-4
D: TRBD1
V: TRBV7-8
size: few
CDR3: CASSPLAGTGALREKLFF
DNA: TGTGCCAGCAGCCCCCTAGCCGGGACAGGGGCCCTACGGGAAAAACTGTTTTTT

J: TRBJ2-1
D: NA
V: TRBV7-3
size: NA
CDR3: CASSQNTNNEQFF
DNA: TGTGCCAGCAGCCAAAACACAAACAATGAGCAGTTCTTC

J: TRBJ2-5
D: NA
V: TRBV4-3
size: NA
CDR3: CASSRAVRKTQYF
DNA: TGCGCCAGCAGCCGAGCGGTCCGGAAGACCCAGTACTTC

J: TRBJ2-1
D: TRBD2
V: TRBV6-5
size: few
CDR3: CAIPLRGAGRALEFF
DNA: TGTGCCATCCCCCTCCGTGGCGCGGGGAGGGCCTTGGAGTTCTTC

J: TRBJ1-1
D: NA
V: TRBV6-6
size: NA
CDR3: CASSWLEGTEAFF
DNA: TGTGCCAGCAGTTGGCTAGAGGGCACTGAAGCTTTCTTT

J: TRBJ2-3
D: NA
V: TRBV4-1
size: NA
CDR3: CTSSLQGSTDTQYF
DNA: TGCACCAGCAGCTTACAGGGAAGCACAGATACGCAGTATTTT

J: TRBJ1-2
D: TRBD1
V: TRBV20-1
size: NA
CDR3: CSASGDRVVHGYTF
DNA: TGCAGTGCTAGCGGGGACAGGGTTGTTCACGGCTACACCTTC

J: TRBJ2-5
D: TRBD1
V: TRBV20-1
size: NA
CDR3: CSARDATGRETQYF
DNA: TGCAGTGCTAGAGATGCGACAGGGCGAGAGACCCAGTACTTC

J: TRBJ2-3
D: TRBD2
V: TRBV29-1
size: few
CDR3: CGGGLAGIPQYF
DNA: TGCGGAGGGGGACTAGCGGGAATTCCGCAGTATTTT

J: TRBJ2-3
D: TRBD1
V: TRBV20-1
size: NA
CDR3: CSARGTGIPDTQYF
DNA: TGCAGTGCTAGAGGGACAGGGATCCCAGATACGCAGTATTTT

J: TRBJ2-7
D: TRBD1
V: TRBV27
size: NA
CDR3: CASSATGVYEQYF
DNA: TGTGCCAGCAGCGCGACAGGGGTCTACGAGCAGTACTTC

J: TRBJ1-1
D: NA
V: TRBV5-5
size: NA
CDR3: CASSLVTSGAEPEAFF
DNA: TGTGCCAGCAGCTTGGTAACCTCCGGGGCCGAACCTGAAGCTTTCTTT

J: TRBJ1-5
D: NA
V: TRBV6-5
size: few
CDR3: CASSPGTDFPQPQHF
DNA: TGTGCCAGCAGCCCAGGGACCGACTTCCCTCAGCCCCAGCATTTT

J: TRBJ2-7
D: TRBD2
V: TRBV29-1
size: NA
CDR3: CSVGGRDPAYEQYF
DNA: TGCAGCGTTGGGGGGAGGGACCCCGCCTACGAGCAGTACTTC

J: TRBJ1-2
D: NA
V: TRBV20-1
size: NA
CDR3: CSAFTTPRGYTF
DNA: TGCAGTGCCTTCACAACCCCGAGGGGCTACACCTTC

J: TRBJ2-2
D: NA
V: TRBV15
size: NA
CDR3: CATKAATNTGELFF
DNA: TGTGCCACCAAGGCCGCGACGAACACCGGGGAGCTGTTTTTT

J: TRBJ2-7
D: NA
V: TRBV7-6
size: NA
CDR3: CASSLGALGYEQYF
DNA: TGTGCCAGCAGCTTAGGGGCCTTGGGTTACGAGCAGTACTTC

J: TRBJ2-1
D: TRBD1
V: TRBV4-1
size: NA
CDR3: CASSQEGQGNEQFF
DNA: TGCGCCAGCAGCCAAGAGGGACAGGGGAATGAGCAGTTCTTC

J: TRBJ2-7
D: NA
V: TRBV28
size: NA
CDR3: CASMDISYEQYF
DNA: TGTGCCAGCATGGACATTTCCTACGAGCAGTACTTC

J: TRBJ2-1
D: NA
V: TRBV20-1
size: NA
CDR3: CSTRGGPSSYNEQFF
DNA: TGCAGTACTAGAGGCGGGCCTAGTTCCTACAATGAGCAGTTCTTC

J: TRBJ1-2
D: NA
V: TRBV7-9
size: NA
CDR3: CASSFQDWGRTQSNGYTF
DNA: TGTGCCAGCAGCTTCCAGGACTGGGGACGGACACAGTCTAATGGCTACACCTTC

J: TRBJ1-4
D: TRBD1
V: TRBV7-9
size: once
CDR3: CASRKTGAPVGGKLFF
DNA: TGTGCCAGCAGAAAAACAGGGGCGCCGGTGGGTGGAAAACTGTTTTTT

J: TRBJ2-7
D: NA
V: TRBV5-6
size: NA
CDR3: CASSSPRGASYEQYF
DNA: TGTGCCAGCAGCTCCCCAAGAGGGGCCTCCTACGAGCAGTACTTC

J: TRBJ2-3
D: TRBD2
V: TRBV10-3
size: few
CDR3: CAISDGLAGGTDTQYF
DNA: TGTGCCATCAGTGATGGACTAGCGGGAGGGACAGATACGCAGTATTTT

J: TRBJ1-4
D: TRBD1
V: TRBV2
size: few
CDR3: CASSAGGVEKLFF
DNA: TGTGCCAGCAGTGCAGGGGGAGTCGAAAAACTGTTTTTT

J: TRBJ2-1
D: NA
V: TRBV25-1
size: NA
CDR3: CASSDRGLGRNEQFF
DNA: TGTGCCAGCAGTGACCGCGGACTGGGGCGAAATGAGCAGTTCTTC

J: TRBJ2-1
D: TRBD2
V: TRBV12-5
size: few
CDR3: CASGLGPAGGNEQFF
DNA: TGTGCTAGTGGTTTGGGCCCAGCGGGAGGCAATGAGCAGTTCTTC

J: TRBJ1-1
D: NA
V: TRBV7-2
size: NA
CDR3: CASSTWGTMNTEAFF
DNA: TGTGCCAGCTCCACATGGGGGACTATGAACACTGAAGCTTTCTTT

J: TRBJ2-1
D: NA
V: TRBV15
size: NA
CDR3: CATSRDQREQFF
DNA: TGTGCCACCAGCAGAGATCAGAGGGAGCAGTTCTTC

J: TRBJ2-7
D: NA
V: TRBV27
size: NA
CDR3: CASSRDPRNEQYF
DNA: TGTGCCAGCAGCAGGGACCCTCGGAACGAGCAGTACTTC

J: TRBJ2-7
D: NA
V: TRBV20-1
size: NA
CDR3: CSAAGIQVREQYF
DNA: TGCAGTGCTGCCGGGATCCAGGTTCGGGAGCAGTACTTC

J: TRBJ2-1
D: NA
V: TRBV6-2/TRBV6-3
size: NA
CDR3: CASNRGSCNEQFF
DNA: TGTGCCAGCAACAGAGGGTCCTGCAATGAGCAGTTCTTC

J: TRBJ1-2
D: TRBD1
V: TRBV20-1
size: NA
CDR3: CSAREVGQLAPYGYTF
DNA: TGCAGTGCTAGGGAAGTGGGACAGTTGGCCCCCTATGGCTACACCTTC

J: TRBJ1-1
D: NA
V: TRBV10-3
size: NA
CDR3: CAISESGGMDTEAFF
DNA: TGTGCCATCAGTGAGTCCGGGGGGATGGACACTGAAGCTTTCTTT

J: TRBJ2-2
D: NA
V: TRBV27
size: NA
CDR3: CASSLSPAGALTGELFF
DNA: TGTGCCAGCAGTTTATCCCCCGCGGGGGCGCTCACCGGGGAGCTGTTTTTT

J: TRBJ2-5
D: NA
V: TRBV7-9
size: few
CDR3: CASSLNNQATQYF
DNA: TGTGCCAGCAGCTTAAACAATCAGGCGACCCAGTACTTC

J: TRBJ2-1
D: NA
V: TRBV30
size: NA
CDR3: CAWKSYNEQFF
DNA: TGTGCCTGGAAGTCGTACAATGAGCAGTTCTTC